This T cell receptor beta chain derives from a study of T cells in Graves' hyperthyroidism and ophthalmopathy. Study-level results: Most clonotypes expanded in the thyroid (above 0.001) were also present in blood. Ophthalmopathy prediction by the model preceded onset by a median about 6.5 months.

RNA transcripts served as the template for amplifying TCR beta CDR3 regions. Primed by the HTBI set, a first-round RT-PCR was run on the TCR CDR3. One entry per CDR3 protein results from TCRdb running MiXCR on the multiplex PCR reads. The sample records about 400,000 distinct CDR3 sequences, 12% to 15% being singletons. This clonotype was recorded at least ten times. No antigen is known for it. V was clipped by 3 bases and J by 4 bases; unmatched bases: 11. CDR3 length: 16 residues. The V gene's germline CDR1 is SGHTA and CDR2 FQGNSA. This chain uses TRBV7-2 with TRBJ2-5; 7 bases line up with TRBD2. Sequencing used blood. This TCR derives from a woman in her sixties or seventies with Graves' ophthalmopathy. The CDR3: CASSFVSGSGGETQYF. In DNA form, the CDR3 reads TGTGCCAGCAGCTTTGTCAGCGGTTCGGGGGGAGAGACCCAGTACTTC.